These 23 T cell receptor beta chains came from one sample sequenced in a study of cytomegalovirus exposure and HLA in healthy donors. This PCR relied on a set of 60 Vbeta primers and 13 Jbeta primers. Data came from immunoSEQ multiplex PCR; TCRdb stores just in-frame clones and leaves some out. The sample gives roughly 100,000 clones, less than 9.5% of which show up once; approximately 5.1% is in the top ten. The sample comprised PBMCs. The receptor set was obtained from a man aged 45-65 years in good health and CMV-seropositive.

This clone was counted between two and nine times. This chain uses TRBV7-8 with TRBJ2-7; 12 bases line up with TRBD2. Germline assignment: CDR1 SGHVS and CDR2 FQNEAQ. This CDR3 is built from 18 residues. V shed 1 base and J 6 bases; nucleotides not matched to a gene: 13. The CDR3 nucleotides are TGTGCCAGCAGCTTAGGGCCCGGGGCTAGCGGGAGGGCCGGCGAGCAGTACTTC. It translates to CASSLGPGASGRAGEQYF.

V is TRBV7-2 and J is TRBJ1-5; 10 bases agree with TRBD1. The V gene's germline CDR1 is SGHTA and CDR2 FQGNSA. V shed 5 bases and J 2 bases; nucleotides not matched to a gene: 15. The CDR3 loop spans 19 amino acids. The CDR3 reads CASSAGQGITSSGNQPQHF. CDR3 coding DNA: TGTGCCAGCAGCGCGGGACAGGGGATTACTTCGTCAGGCAATCAGCCCCAGCATTTT.

This clone turned up a few times. The chain uses TRBV5-1 and TRBJ1-1; D gene ambiguous. Germline CDR1 and CDR2: SGHRS and YFSETQ. This CDR3 has 12 amino acids. V lost 5 bases and J lost 6, with 11 bases in between. CDR3 sequence reads: CASSSSLSEAFF. The CDR3, as DNA: TGCGCCAGCAGTTCTTCCCTATCTGAAGCTTTCTTT.

This clone was counted between two and nine times. In DNA, the CDR3 is TGTGCCAGCAGTTTCGACAGGGGGCCAGGAAACACCATATATTTT. This sequence encodes CASSFDRGPGNTIYF. V gene TRBV6-5 combines with J gene TRBJ1-3; 10 bases are a match to TRBD1. This CDR3 comprises 15 residues. V gave up 4 bases and J gave up 4 bases; unmatched junction bases: 4. Germline lookup yields CDR1 MNHEY and CDR2 SVGAGI.

The J gene is TRBJ2-5, the V gene TRBV5-1, with 16 bases matching TRBD2. The trim removed 4 bases at V and 5 bases at J, leaving 5 bases unmatched. The CDR3 totals 16 residues. The germline V gene encodes CDR1 SGHRS and CDR2 YFSETQ. In DNA, the CDR3 is TGCGCCAGCAGCCCGGGACTAGCGGGAGGGCCTGAGACCCAGTACTTC. Amino acid sequence: CASSPGLAGGPETQYF.

The sample holds a few counts of this clone. This chain links TRBV6-6 with TRBJ2-2; 7 nucleotides align to TRBD2. The CDR3 is made up of 15 amino acids. Germline values: CDR1 MNHNY, CDR2 SVGAGI (reference sequence). Losses at the gene ends were 2 bases for V and 8 bases for J; bases not matched to a gene: 8. In DNA form, the CDR3 reads TGTGCCAGCAGTTACGGGGCGGGAGTATCAGGGGAGCTGTTTTTT. It codes for CASSYGAGVSGELFF.

J is TRBJ1-1 and V is TRBV11-3; perhaps TRBD1 as D (6 bases). Germline loops: CDR1 SGHNT, CDR2 YENEEA. This CDR3 spans 14 amino acids. The V end was cut by 0 bases, the J end by 10 bases, with 15 bases between. DNA for the CDR3: TGTGCCAGCAGCTTAGATCACCGGAAAGGGGGAGCTTTCTTT. Translating it yields CASSLDHRKGGAFF.

This sequence joins TRBV4-1 and TRBJ2-7; TRBD2 matches 7 bases. Germline V gives CDR1 MGHRA, CDR2 YSYEKL. The CDR3 totals 16 residues. The V gene end was trimmed by 1 base and the J gene end by 4 bases; junction bases not matched to a gene: 10. This CDR3 reads CASSQGYGSGEYEQYF. The CDR3 coding sequence is TGCGCCAGCAGCCAAGGTTACGGGAGCGGGGAGTACGAGCAGTACTTC.

The J gene is TRBJ2-5, the V gene TRBV30; 8 bases map to TRBD2. The CDR3 extends over 13 amino acids. Trimming took 3 bases from V and 5 from J; bases not matched to a gene: 5. Germline V CDR1 and CDR2: GTSNPN, SVGIG (reference sequence). Here the CDR3 DNA reads TGTGCCTGGAGACGAGCGGGGGAGGAGACCCAGTACTTC. Residues: CAWRRAGEETQYF.

This clone has a handful of counts. The chain couples TRBV6-1 to TRBJ1-2; 7 bases agree with TRBD1. The germline V gene has CDR1 MNHNS and CDR2 SASEGT. CDR3 length: 15 residues. Trimming at V came to 6 bases and at J to 2 bases, leaving 9 bases not matched to a gene. DNA for the CDR3: TGTGCCAGCAGGACCGGGACAGCAGACAACTATGGCTACACCTTC. The encoded protein is CASRTGTADNYGYTF.

This clone was recorded many times. The chain combines TRBV7-3 with TRBJ2-1; D may be TRBD1 (5 bases). V was pared by 1 base and J by 7 bases, with 11 bases between. The CDR3 length is 14 residues. CDR1 SGHTA and CDR2 FQGTGA come from the germline V gene. The chain's CDR3 is CASSLSGRQNEQFF. The CDR3 region has the DNA TGTGCCAGCAGCTTAAGCGGTAGACAGAATGAGCAGTTCTTC.

This clone was recorded a few times. V gene TRBV7-2 combines with J gene TRBJ2-1, with 12 bases fitting TRBD2. The CDR3 totals 14 residues. The V and J ends lost 6 bases and 9 bases, in that order; junction bases with no gene match: 6. Germline CDR1 SGHTA, CDR2 FQGNSA. The CDR3: CASSLLAGGSEQFF. In DNA form, the CDR3 reads TGTGCCAGCAGTTTACTAGCGGGAGGAAGTGAGCAGTTCTTC.

This chain uses TRBV11-3 with TRBJ2-2, with 7 bases matching TRBD1. This CDR3 contains 20 residues. Germline CDR1 SGHNT, CDR2 YENEEA. V lost 2 bases, J lost 5 bases, and 20 bases stayed unmatched. The CDR3 sequence is CASSLNWVMDNRGGTGELFF. The CDR3 nucleotides are TGTGCCAGCAGCTTAAATTGGGTGATGGATAACAGGGGCGGAACCGGGGAGCTGTTTTTT.

The rearrangement joins TRBV7-6 to TRBJ2-7; 10 positions match TRBD2. V was pared by 5 bases and J by 2 bases, with 18 bases of the junction left unmatched. The CDR3 extends over 19 amino acids. Per the germline V gene, CDR1 is SGHVS and CDR2 is FNYEAQ. Here the CDR3 reads CASSLGRRGLAVFPYEQYF. For the CDR3, the DNA is TGTGCCAGCAGCCTTGGACGGAGAGGACTAGCGGTATTCCCCTACGAGCAGTACTTC.

This sequence joins TRBV7-2 and TRBJ2-2, with 8 bases aligning to TRBD2. This CDR3 is 16 amino acids long. With V trimmed by 1 base and J by 6 bases, 7 bases remained unmatched. Germline CDR1 reads SGHTA; CDR2 reads FQGNSA. Here the CDR3 DNA reads TGTGCCAGCAGCTTAGTGGCGGGGGGTAGGGCCGGGGAGCTGTTTTTT. Translating gives CASSLVAGGRAGELFF.

This clone occurred a few times. The chain employs TRBV2 and TRBJ1-1, with D possibly matching TRBD1 (6 bases). V lost 4 bases and J 4 bases, leaving 10 bases between the germline ends. In germline, CDR1 is SNHLY, CDR2 FYNNEI. The CDR3 length is 13 residues. CDR3 nucleotide sequence: TGTGCCAGCAGTGGAGGACAGCTCACTGAAGCTTTCTTT. Protein: CASSGGQLTEAFF.

The CDR3 reads CASSPTGGVGTEAFF. The CDR3 nucleotides are TGTGCCAGCAGTCCAACAGGGGGCGTTGGCACTGAAGCTTTCTTT. The chain uses TRBV6-5 and TRBJ1-1; TRBD1 matches 9 bases. The germline CDR1 and CDR2 sequences are MNHEY and SVGAGI. The ends lost 5 bases at V and 4 bases at J; junction bases unmatched: 8. This CDR3 contains 15 residues.

The rearrangement joins TRBV29-1 to TRBJ1-3; maybe TRBD1 (5 bases). Trimming cost V 8 bases and J 6 bases, with 17 bases left between them. CDR3 length equals 13 residues. The germline V gene has CDR1 SQVTM and CDR2 ANQGSEA. In DNA form, the CDR3 reads TGCAGCATGAGAACAGGCCGTACAAACACCATATATTTT. Its protein product is CSMRTGRTNTIYF.

This clone appeared a few times. V usage is TRBV18 and J usage is TRBJ2-7; D perhaps matches TRBD1 (6 bases). In germline, CDR1 is KGHSH, CDR2 LQKENI. The CDR3 runs 12 residues. V dropped 3 bases and J dropped 5 bases, with 8 bases sitting between them. The CDR3 region is CASSPSGDEQYF. The DNA of the CDR3 is TGTGCCAGCTCACCTTCAGGGGACGAGCAGTACTTC.

V gene TRBV7-2 combines with J gene TRBJ1-5, with 7 bases aligning to TRBD1. Germline lookup yields CDR1 SGHTA and CDR2 FQGNSA. V shed 5 bases, J shed 3 bases, and the junction held 7 bases outside the gene matches. The CDR3 runs to 15 residues. As DNA, the CDR3 is TGTGCCAGCAGCACCTGGGGGACAGACAATCAGCCCCAGCATTTT. It translates to CASSTWGTDNQPQHF.

In this sample, this clone turned up a few times. The rearrangement joins TRBV30 to TRBJ1-2; 7 bases are shared with TRBD1. Trimming at V came to 5 bases and at J to 7 bases, leaving 7 bases not matched to a gene. The CDR3 is 12 residues long. Per germline, CDR1 GTSNPN and CDR2 SVGIG (reference sequence). The DNA of the CDR3 is TGTGCCTGGGGTACAGGGGTCGTTGGCTACACCTTC. Its protein is CAWGTGVVGYTF.

The rearrangement uses TRBV10-3 and TRBJ1-3; D is ambiguous. V was clipped by 4 bases and J by 0 bases, with 10 bases between them. Per the germline V gene, CDR1 is ENHRY and CDR2 is SYGVKD. The CDR3 runs to 15 residues. The chain's CDR3 is CAISVTQSSGNTIYF. In nucleotides, the CDR3 is TGTGCCATCAGTGTAACGCAGTCCTCTGGAAACACCATATATTTT.

This chain joins TRBV28 and TRBJ2-7; 15 bases match TRBD2. Unmatched junction bases numbered 11, after V lost 7 bases and J lost 7 bases. The CDR3 spans 16 residues. The V gene's germline CDR1 is MDHEN and CDR2 SYDVKM. In DNA form, the CDR3 reads TGTGCCAGCACCCCAGGACTAGCGGGAGGGCCAAGGGAGCAGTACTTC. The encoded protein is CASTPGLAGGPREQYF.